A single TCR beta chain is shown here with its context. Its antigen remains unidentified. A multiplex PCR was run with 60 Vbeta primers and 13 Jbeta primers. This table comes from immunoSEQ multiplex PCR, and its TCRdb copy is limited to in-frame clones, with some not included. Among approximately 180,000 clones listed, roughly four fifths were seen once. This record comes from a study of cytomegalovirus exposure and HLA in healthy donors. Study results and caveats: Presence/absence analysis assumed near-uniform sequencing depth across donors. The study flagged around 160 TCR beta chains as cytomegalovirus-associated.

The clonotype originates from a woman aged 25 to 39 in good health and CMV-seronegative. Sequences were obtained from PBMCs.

The CDR3 sequence is CAWTKIATGDRNSPLHF. The CDR3 DNA is TGTGCCTGGACGAAAATAGCGACAGGGGACCGTAATTCACCCCTCCACTTT. The chain couples TRBV30 to TRBJ1-6, with 8 bases fitting TRBD1. The V segment lost 4 bases and the J segment 6 bases; nucleotides outside the gene matches: 14. This CDR3 has 17 amino acids. Germline CDR1 is GTSNPN and CDR2 is SVGIG (reference sequence).